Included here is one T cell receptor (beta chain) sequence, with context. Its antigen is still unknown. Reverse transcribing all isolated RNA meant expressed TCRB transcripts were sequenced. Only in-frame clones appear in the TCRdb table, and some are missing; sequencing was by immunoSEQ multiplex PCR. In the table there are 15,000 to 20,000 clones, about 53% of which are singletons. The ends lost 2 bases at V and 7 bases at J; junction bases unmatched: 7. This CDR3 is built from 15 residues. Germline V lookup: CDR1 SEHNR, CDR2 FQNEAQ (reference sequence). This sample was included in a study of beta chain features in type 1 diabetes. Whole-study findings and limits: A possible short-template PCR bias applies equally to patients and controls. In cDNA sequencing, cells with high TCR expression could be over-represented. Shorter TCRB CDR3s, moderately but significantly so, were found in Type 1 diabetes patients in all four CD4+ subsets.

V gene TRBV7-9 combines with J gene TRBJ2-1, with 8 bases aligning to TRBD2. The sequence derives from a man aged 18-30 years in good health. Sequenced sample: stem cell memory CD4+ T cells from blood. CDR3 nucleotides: TGTGCCAGCAGCTTAAGGCCTAGCGGGTCGAATGAGCAGTTCTTC. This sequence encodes CASSLRPSGSNEQFF.